This is a list of T cell receptor beta chains from one sample in a study of blood T cell repertoires in COVID-19. Repertoires were generated with immunoSEQ multiplex PCR, while TCRdb's copy carries only in-frame clones and drops some. The repertoire holds roughly 240,000 clones, almost 85% seen once, with 5% to 6.5% in the top ten. Sequenced: peripheral blood. These receptors were taken from a man aged 50 to 60 with COVID-19, enrolled during active disease. Each CDR3 is given with its conserved first and last residue. The order of the fields is D gene, J gene, V gene, CDR3 DNA, CDR3 protein. The D gene is left open where the match is weak.

NA | TRBJ2-3 | TRBV25-1 | TGTGCCAGCAGTGATGTATCGCGGGGAGATACGCAGTATTTT | CASSDVSRGDTQYF
NA | TRBJ1-1 | TRBV27 | TGTGCCAGCAGCACAGGGACTGAAGCTTTCTTT | CASSTGTEAFF
NA | TRBJ1-2 | TRBV27 | TGTGCCAGCAGTACCGGGGGGGCGAGTAACTATGGCTACACCTTC | CASSTGGASNYGYTF
TRBD1 | TRBJ1-4 | TRBV13 | TGTGCCAGCAGCACCGTCGAGGGGGCCAGGGTGGGAAAACTGTTTTTT | CASSTVEGARVGKLFF
TRBD1 | TRBJ1-2 | TRBV28 | TGTGCCAGCAGTCCGACAGGGTCCTATGGCTACACCTTC | CASSPTGSYGYTF
TRBD2 | TRBJ2-3 | TRBV10-2 | TGCGCCAGCAGTGGGTTGTCTAGCGGGGCCAGGGGCACAGATACGCAGTATTTT | CASSGLSSGARGTDTQYF
NA | TRBJ1-6 | TRBV18 | TGTGCCAGCTCACGGTCCGACAGTAGCCGTTCACCCCTCCACTTT | CASSRSDSSRSPLHF
TRBD1 | TRBJ2-7 | TRBV15 | TGTGCCACCAGCAGAAACCGGGACAGGGGGACCTACGAGCAGTACTTC | CATSRNRDRGTYEQYF
NA | TRBJ1-5 | TRBV19 | TGTGCCAGTAGTACGCAACCAAACTTCTATAGCAATCAGCCCCAGCATTTT | CASSTQPNFYSNQPQHF
NA | TRBJ1-1 | TRBV18 | TGTGCCAGCTCACAAGGGATGGGAGGCACTGAAGCTTTCTTT | CASSQGMGGTEAFF
TRBD2 | TRBJ2-5 | TRBV5-1 | TGCGCCAGCAGCCACGGGACTAGCGGGGGAGAGACCCAGTACTTC | CASSHGTSGGETQYF
TRBD1 | TRBJ2-7 | TRBV19 | TGTGCCAGTAGTATCGGACAGGGGTTGAACGAGCAGTACTTC | CASSIGQGLNEQYF
TRBD2 | TRBJ2-2 | TRBV4-2 | TGTGCCAGCAGCCCGCATCGGACTAGCGGGAAAATGGGCACCGGGGAGCTGTTTTTT | CASSPHRTSGKMGTGELFF
TRBD2 | TRBJ2-1 | TRBV11-2 | TGTGCCAGCAGCTTAGGACTAGCAGGGGAGCAGTTCTTC | CASSLGLAGEQFF
NA | TRBJ1-2 | TRBV25-1 | TGTGCCAGCAGTGAAACAGGATTTGGCGGCTACACCTTC | CASSETGFGGYTF
NA | TRBJ2-2 | TRBV23-1 | TGCGCCAGCAGGGGGCGAGTCACCGGGGAGCTGTTTTTT | CASRGRVTGELFF
TRBD1 | TRBJ1-2 | TRBV19 | TGTGCCAGTAGTAACCGGACAGGGCAGGGCTACACCTTC | CASSNRTGQGYTF
NA | TRBJ1-5 | TRBV15 | TGTGCCACCAGCAGAGATTCCCCTTATAGCAATCAGCCCCAGCATTTT | CATSRDSPYSNQPQHF
NA | TRBJ1-2 | TRBV27 | TGTGCCAGCAGACAGGGCTGGGATGGCTACACCTTC | CASRQGWDGYTF